This entry lists 21 T cell receptor beta chains sequenced from one sample in a study of blood T cell repertoires in COVID-19. Sequencing used immunoSEQ multiplex PCR; TCRdb keeps in-frame clones, though not all of them. The sample lists around 300,000 clones; under 90% were seen once. Specimen: peripheral blood. These receptors were taken from a man aged 50-60 years with acute or convalescent COVID-19.

This chain connects TRBV11-2 to TRBJ2-2; D may be TRBD1 (6 bases). V shed 2 bases and J shed 7 bases, with 11 bases lying between them. This CDR3 region has 14 residues. CDR1 and CDR2 (germline): SGHAT, FQNNGV. The CDR3 DNA is TGTGCCAGCAGCTTATCTCAGGGGTTCGGGGAGCTGTTTTTT. Translation gives CASSLSQGFGELFF. The full variable domain, in which reference TRBV11-2 and TRBJ2-2 provide the parts outside the CDR3, is EAGVAQSPRYKIIEKRQSVAFWCNPISGHATLYWYQQILGQGPKLLIQFQNNGVVDDSQLPKDRFSAERLKGVDSTLKIQPAKLEDSAVYLCASSLSQGFGELFFGEGSRLTVL.

As regards this clone: The sample carries other DNA sequences with the same CDR3. The DNA of the CDR3 is TGTGCCAGCAGCGCTGACAGGGGACTTGGCTACACCTTC. Amino acids: CASSADRGLGYTF. J is TRBJ1-2 and V is TRBV9; 8 bases are shared with TRBD1. Per the germline V gene, CDR1 is SGDLS and CDR2 is YYNGEE. Trimming removed 3 bases from V and 7 bases from J; junction bases left unmatched: 5. The CDR3 loop spans 13 amino acids.

Of note for this clone: This CDR3 is also generated by other DNA sequences in the sample. The rearrangement uses TRBV5-1 and TRBJ1-2; 8 bases map to TRBD1. Germline V gene lookup returns CDR1 SGHRS and CDR2 YFSETQ. The V segment lost 0 bases and the J segment 8 bases; nucleotides outside the gene matches: 6. This CDR3 contains 14 residues. CDR3: CASSLVQGAGGYTF. CDR3 in DNA: TGCGCCAGCAGCTTGGTTCAGGGGGCCGGGGGCTACACCTTC.

The rearrangement links TRBV7-9 to TRBJ2-1; 8 nucleotides agree with TRBD1. The J segment lost 4 bases and the V segment lost 1 base, leaving 9 bases of the junction unmatched. Germline V gene lookup returns CDR1 SEHNR and CDR2 FQNEAQ (reference sequence). The CDR3 has 17 amino acids. As DNA, the CDR3 is TGTGCCAGCAGCTTAGGGGGGACAGGATTTTGGTACAATGAGCAGTTCTTC. As protein: CASSLGGTGFWYNEQFF.

V and J are TRBV7-2 and TRBJ2-3, with TRBD2 as a possible D gene (5 bases). This CDR3 comprises 17 residues. Germline-derived CDR1 and CDR2 are SGHTA and FQGNSA. Trimming removed 6 bases at V and 4 bases at J, with 23 bases between. CDR3 sequence: CASSVLRGSNKPDTQYF. CDR3 in DNA: TGTGCCAGCAGTGTTTTGCGCGGGTCGAATAAGCCAGATACGCAGTATTTT.

This chain connects TRBV12-5 to TRBJ1-1, with D possibly being TRBD1 (6 bases). The CDR3 contains 14 residues. Germline loops: CDR1 LGHNT, CDR2 FRNRAP. Between the trimmed V and J ends, which lost 0 bases and 1 base, there was a span of 6 bases. DNA of the CDR3: TGTGCTAGTGGTTTGGTACAGGGGAACACTGAAGCTTTCTTT. Protein sequence: CASGLVQGNTEAFF.

The chain combines TRBV5-1 with TRBJ1-3, with D unresolved. CDR3 length equals 16 residues. CDR1 and CDR2 from the germline V gene are SGHRS and YFSETQ. The V gene lost 2 bases and the J gene lost 0 bases, with 12 bases spanning the gap. CDR3 sequence (DNA): TGCGCCAGCAGCTTATGGCGGGGAGACTCTGGAAACACCATATATTTT. This codes for CASSLWRGDSGNTIYF.

This clone has only one observation. The J gene is TRBJ2-3, the V gene TRBV18; 7 bases match TRBD1. The CDR3 runs to 17 residues. Germline assignment: CDR1 KGHSH and CDR2 LQKENI. With 5 bases clipped from V and 4 bases from J, the junction kept 15 bases outside the gene matches. The CDR3 DNA sequence: TGTGCCAGCTCAAGACTGGGAGCAGGGGGACAGTCAGATACGCAGTATTTT. Its translation: CASSRLGAGGQSDTQYF.

V is TRBV3-1 (or the pseudogene TRBV3-2) and J is TRBJ2-2; the match to TRBD2 covers 11 bases. V gave up 7 bases and J gave up 2 bases; unmatched junction bases: 9. The CDR3 is made up of 17 amino acids. Per germline, CDR1 LGHDT and CDR2 YNNKEL (reference sequence). Written as DNA, the CDR3 is TGTGCCAGCACCGGCCTAGCGGGGGGCGGTAACACCGGGGAGCTGTTTTTT. Translated: CASTGLAGGGNTGELFF.

The V call is TRBV14, the J call TRBJ1-2; D unclear. The CDR3 is 13 amino acids. V was shortened by 5 bases and J by 6 bases, with 13 bases between the two germline ends. The V gene's germline CDR1 is SGHDN and CDR2 FVKESK. The CDR3 DNA is TGTGCCAGCAGCTTATCTCAGAGGGATGGCTACACCTTC. It codes for CASSLSQRDGYTF.

The rearrangement uses TRBV18 and TRBJ2-3, with a possible D match to TRBD1 (5 bases). CDR3 length equals 14 residues. Germline values: CDR1 KGHSH, CDR2 LQKENI. Trimming stripped 0 bases from V and 3 bases from J, with 7 bases between. CDR3 amino acids: CASSPPGPTDTQYF. In DNA form, the CDR3 reads TGTGCCAGCTCACCACCGGGGCCGACAGATACGCAGTATTTT. The complete variable domain, with remaining parts taken from reference TRBV18 and TRBJ2-3, reads NAGVMQNPRHLVRRRGQEARLRCSPMKGHSHVYWYRQLPEEGLKFMVYLQKENIIDESGMPKERFSAEFPKEGPSILRIQQVVRGDSAAYFCASSPPGPTDTQYFGPGTRLTVL.

The chain joins TRBV19 to TRBJ1-3; D is ambiguous. The CDR3 has 14 residues. Germline V gene lookup returns CDR1 LNHDA and CDR2 SQIVND (reference sequence). V was pared by 1 base and J by 4 bases, with 8 bases between. The DNA for the CDR3 is TGTGCCAGTAGTATAGGCACATCCGGAAACACCATATATTTT. Its translation: CASSIGTSGNTIYF.

This chain uses TRBV7-3 with TRBJ2-1, with D tentatively TRBD2 (5 bases). Germline loops: CDR1 SGHTA, CDR2 FQGTGA. This CDR3 comprises 12 residues. Trimming took off 7 bases at V and 7 bases at J, with 11 bases between the two ends. The CDR3 loop reads CASTGPGNEQFF. The DNA for the CDR3 is TGTGCCAGCACCGGGCCGGGGAATGAGCAGTTCTTC.

The rearrangement links TRBV30 to TRBJ2-1; D may be TRBD1 (6 bases). The V gene's germline CDR1 is GTSNPN and CDR2 SVGIG (reference sequence). This CDR3 contains 12 residues. The germline V and J ends were trimmed by 5 bases and 10 bases, with 15 bases remaining between them. Here the CDR3 DNA reads TGTGCCTGGGGGCAGGGGCAATGGGAGCAGTTCTTC. Its protein is CAWGQGQWEQFF. Full variable domain (remainder filled in from reference TRBV30 and TRBJ2-1): SQTIHQWPATLVQPVGSPLSLECTVEGTSNPNLYWYRQAAGRGLQLLFYSVGIGQISSEVPQNLSASRPQDRQFILSSKKLLLSDSGFYLCAWGQGQWEQFFGPGTRLTVL.

V and J are TRBV3-1 (or the pseudogene TRBV3-2) and TRBJ2-1; D perhaps matches TRBD2 (5 bases). The CDR3 totals 12 residues. V was shortened by 0 bases and J by 12 bases, with 9 bases between the two germline ends. CDR1 and CDR2 (germline): LGHDT, YNNKEL (reference sequence). The CDR3 DNA reads TGTGCCAGCAGCCAAGAGGCTAGCAGGCAGTTCTTC. It yields the protein CASSQEASRQFF.

CDR3 coding DNA: TGTGCCAGCACCGAAGGAGGGTATGGCTACACCTTC. Its translation: CASTEGGYGYTF. The chain links TRBV2 to TRBJ1-2; D not certain. CDR1 and CDR2 (germline): SNHLY, FYNNEI. The CDR3 extends over 12 amino acids. Deletions cut 7 bases from V and 5 bases from J, with 11 bases between.

This sequence joins TRBV3-1 (or the pseudogene TRBV3-2) and TRBJ2-7; D perhaps matches TRBD2 (6 bases). This CDR3 has 11 residues. In germline, CDR1 is LGHDT, CDR2 YNNKEL (reference sequence). Between the trimmed V and J ends, which lost 5 bases and 5 bases, there was a span of 7 bases. CDR3 in DNA: TGTGCCAGCAGCTGGGGGGACGAGCAGTACTTC. It translates to CASSWGDEQYF.

V and J are TRBV7-2 and TRBJ2-7; D gene unclear. V was cut by 3 bases and J by 6 bases, with 15 bases left in between. CDR1 and CDR2 (germline): SGHTA, FQGNSA. The CDR3 consists of 14 residues. The CDR3 nucleotides are TGTGCCAGCAGCTTTATGCTGACACCCGCCGAGCAGTACTTC. Protein: CASSFMLTPAEQYF. The full variable domain, in which reference TRBV7-2 and TRBJ2-7 provide the parts outside the CDR3, is GAGVSQSPSNKVTEKGKDVELRCDPISGHTALYWYRQSLGQGLEFLIYFQGNSAPDKSGLPSDRFSAERTGGSVSTLTIQRTQQEDSAVYLCASSFMLTPAEQYFGPGTRLTVT.

The chain carries TRBV5-1 and TRBJ2-1, with 10 bases that match TRBD2. The CDR3 totals 17 residues. Germline V gene lookup returns CDR1 SGHRS and CDR2 YFSETQ. The V gene end was trimmed by 0 bases and the J gene end by 4 bases; junction bases not matched to a gene: 7. The CDR3 DNA is TGCGCCAGCAGCTTGGGTAGCGGGGGGACTTTTTACAATGAGCAGTTCTTC. Protein product: CASSLGSGGTFYNEQFF. Full variable domain (outside the CDR3, taken from reference TRBV5-1 and TRBJ2-1): KAGVTQTPRYLIKTRGQQVTLSCSPISGHRSVSWYQQTPGQGLQFLFEYFSETQRNKGNFPGRFSGRQFSNSRSEMNVSTLELGDSALYLCASSLGSGGTFYNEQFFGPGTRLTVL.

This chain joins TRBV2 and TRBJ1-2, with D tentatively TRBD1 (6 bases). The V gene's germline CDR1 is SNHLY and CDR2 FYNNEI. V was shortened by 4 bases and J by 6 bases, with 21 bases between the two germline ends. The CDR3 is 16 residues long. Here the CDR3 reads CASSAPLNRDRHGYTF. As DNA, the CDR3 is TGTGCCAGCAGTGCCCCACTGAACAGGGATCGCCATGGCTACACCTTC.

This chain joins TRBV6-6 and TRBJ2-6; no clear D. With 8 bases removed from V and 2 bases from J, the gap between germline ends came to 13 bases. Germline CDR1 is MNHNY and CDR2 is SVGAGI (reference sequence). The CDR3 loop spans 15 amino acids. The CDR3 loop is CASQTILPGANVLTF. CDR3 DNA sequence: TGTGCCAGCCAGACAATACTCCCTGGGGCCAACGTCCTGACTTTC.